These 21 T cell receptor beta chains were all obtained from the same sample, sequenced in a study of T cell responses to AZD1222 COVID-19 vaccine. Assay: immunoSEQ multiplex PCR; the TCRdb copy retains only in-frame clones and omits some. The table shows about 140,000 clones, with 80% to 95% occurring only once. Sequencing used peripheral blood, obtained on day 0 of AZD1222 vaccination. The receptor source for this set is an adult in good health.

The gene calls are TRBV4-2 and TRBJ2-1, with TRBD2 identical over 9 bases. V lost 0 bases, J lost 10 bases, and 10 bases stayed unmatched. Germline assignment: CDR1 LGHNA and CDR2 YNFKEQ. The CDR3 extends over 16 amino acids. The CDR3 region is CASSQDLLAGLREQFF. The CDR3 DNA is TGTGCCAGCAGCCAAGATCTCCTAGCGGGGCTTCGAGAGCAGTTCTTC.

The V and J genes are TRBV19 and TRBJ2-4; D is ambiguous. V lost 7 bases, J lost 0 bases, and 19 bases lay in between. The CDR3 runs to 17 residues. Per the germline V gene, CDR1 is LNHDA and CDR2 is SQIVND (reference sequence). CDR3 loop: CASTSGSQPLAKNIQYF. The DNA of the CDR3 is TGTGCCAGTACCTCAGGCAGTCAGCCCCTAGCCAAAAACATTCAGTACTTC. Looking up the rest from reference TRBV19 and TRBJ2-4 gives the full variable domain: DGGITQSPKYLFRKEGQNVTLSCEQNLNHDAMYWYRQDPGQGLRLIYYSQIVNDFQKGDIAEGYSVSREKKESFPLTVTSAQKNPTAFYLCASTSGSQPLAKNIQYFGAGTRLSVL.

V and J are TRBV5-8 and TRBJ2-1; D is undetermined. The CDR3 consists of 12 residues. Germline CDR1 and CDR2: SGHTS and YDEGEE. Trimming left V 4 bases short and J 8 bases short, with 10 bases between. The CDR3 DNA reads as TGTGCCAGCAGCCGTGCCCCCTATGAGCAGTTCTTC. Residues: CASSRAPYEQFF.

The V call is TRBV20-1, the J call TRBJ2-1; 10 bases match TRBD1. Per the germline V gene, CDR1 is DFQATT and CDR2 is SNEGSKA (reference sequence). This CDR3 comprises 11 residues. J was trimmed by 11 bases and V by 3 bases; bases with no gene match: 1. CDR3 DNA sequence: TGCAGTGCTAGGACAGGGGGCCAGCAGTTCTTC. The encoded protein is CSARTGGQQFF.

CDR3 nucleotide sequence: TGTGCCAGCTCACCACGGGACAGGGGCACAGATACGCAGTATTTT. Amino acids: CASSPRDRGTDTQYF. The rearrangement uses TRBV18 and TRBJ2-3; TRBD1 matches at 9 bases. Trimming took 1 base from V and 1 from J; bases not matched to a gene: 0. CDR1 is KGHSH, CDR2 LQKENI, per germline. The CDR3 is 15 residues long. Combining the CDR3 with reference TRBV18 and TRBJ2-3 gives the whole variable domain NAGVMQNPRHLVRRRGQEARLRCSPMKGHSHVYWYRQLPEEGLKFMVYLQKENIIDESGMPKERFSAEFPKEGPSILRIQQVVRGDSAAYFCASSPRDRGTDTQYFGPGTRLTVL.

This chain's CDR3 is CASSSRKSSYEQYF. The CDR3 bases are TGTGCCAGCAGCTCCAGAAAATCCTCCTACGAGCAGTACTTC. V and J are TRBV7-2 and TRBJ2-7; D is unresolved. Germline loops: CDR1 SGHTA, CDR2 FQGNSA. CDR3 length: 14 residues. The V end was cut by 4 bases, the J end by 0 bases, with 10 bases between.

This chain joins TRBV6-5 and TRBJ1-4; D unresolved. This CDR3 has 15 amino acids. V was pared by 7 bases and J by 3 bases, with 15 bases between. Germline values: CDR1 MNHEY, CDR2 SVGAGI. CDR3 nucleotide sequence: TGTGCCAGCACCACAGAGCGGGCGGCTAATGAAAAACTGTTTTTT. It specifies CASTTERAANEKLFF.

This clone appeared a single time. The chain recombines TRBV27 with TRBJ1-1; weak D call: TRBD1 (5 bases). This CDR3 spans 12 amino acids. Germline CDR1 and CDR2: MNHEY and SMNVEV (reference sequence). V was clipped by 5 bases and J by 8 bases, with 12 bases between them. The CDR3 bases are TGTGCCAGCAGTCCAGGGACCACAGAAGCTTTCTTT. This sequence encodes CASSPGTTEAFF.

J is TRBJ1-5 and V is TRBV6-1; 9 bases fit TRBD1. Per the germline V gene, CDR1 is MNHNS and CDR2 is SASEGT. The CDR3 covers 17 residues. Trimming at V came to 4 bases and at J to 6 bases, leaving 13 bases not matched to a gene. The CDR3 DNA is TGTGCCAGCAGTGCACGTCGGGGACAGGGAGGGACTCAGCCCCAGCATTTT. Its translation: CASSARRGQGGTQPQHF.

The chain couples TRBV28 to TRBJ2-7; TRBD2 matches 7 bases. Germline V lookup: CDR1 MDHEN, CDR2 SYDVKM. V shed 3 bases and J 0 bases; nucleotides not matched to a gene: 5. This CDR3 region has 15 residues. The CDR3 reads CASSFRGSGSYEQYF. CDR3 DNA: TGTGCCAGCAGTTTTCGCGGGAGTGGCTCCTACGAGCAGTACTTC.

The chain has TRBV25-1 and TRBJ2-7; 7 nucleotides align to TRBD1. Trimming took 4 bases from V and 2 from J; bases not matched to a gene: 8. The CDR3 has 15 amino acids. Germline CDR1 reads MGHDK; CDR2 reads SYGVNS. CDR3 sequence: CASSGSTGSTYEQYF. Here the CDR3 DNA reads TGTGCCAGCAGTGGATCGACAGGGTCGACCTACGAGCAGTACTTC.

V gene TRBV9 combines with J gene TRBJ1-1; no clear D. Germline CDR1 reads SGDLS; CDR2 reads YYNGEE. Trimming took off 4 bases at V and 4 bases at J, with 14 bases between the two ends. CDR3 size: 14 residues. Here the CDR3 DNA reads TGTGCCAGCAGCCCCCGGACCTTGGGCACTGAAGCTTTCTTT. Protein sequence: CASSPRTLGTEAFF.

The chain recombines TRBV4-1 with TRBJ2-7; 11 bases are a match to TRBD1. The junction had 8 bases not matched to a gene; V was cut back by 3 bases and J by 7 bases. The CDR3 runs to 15 residues. Germline V gene sequence: CDR1 MGHRA, CDR2 YSYEKL. The CDR3 region has the DNA TGCGCCAGCAGCCAGGGCCCCGGGACAGGGGGTGAGCAGTACTTC. The encoded protein is CASSQGPGTGGEQYF.

The rearrangement uses TRBV5-1 and TRBJ1-1; D is undetermined. Trimming cost V 4 bases and J 0 bases, with 7 bases left between them. Germline lookup yields CDR1 SGHRS and CDR2 YFSETQ. The CDR3 covers 13 residues. The CDR3 is CASSKALNTEAFF. The CDR3 DNA reads TGCGCCAGCAGCAAGGCGCTGAACACTGAAGCTTTCTTT. The whole variable domain, remainder taken from reference TRBV5-1 and TRBJ1-1, is KAGVTQTPRYLIKTRGQQVTLSCSPISGHRSVSWYQQTPGQGLQFLFEYFSETQRNKGNFPGRFSGRQFSNSRSEMNVSTLELGDSALYLCASSKALNTEAFFGQGTRLTVV.

DNA of the CDR3: TGTGCCAGCAGCTTAGATGAGGATTTAGGGCAGTACTTC. As protein: CASSLDEDLGQYF. This chain connects TRBV7-9 to TRBJ2-7, with unresolved D. Trimming removed 1 base from V and 9 bases from J, with 13 bases in between. Germline CDR1 SEHNR, CDR2 FQNEAQ (reference sequence). CDR3 length: 13 residues. Variable domain in full (rest from reference TRBV7-9 and TRBJ2-7): DTGVSQNPRHKITKRGQNVTFRCDPISEHNRLYWYRQTLGQGPEFLTYFQNEAQLEKSRLLSDRFSAERPKGSFSTLEIQRTEQGDSAMYLCASSLDEDLGQYFGPGTRLTVT.

The chain couples TRBV6-1 to TRBJ1-1; weak D call: TRBD1 (6 bases). V gave up 2 bases and J gave up 0 bases, with 7 bases separating them. The CDR3 spans 14 residues. The germline V gene has CDR1 MNHNS and CDR2 SASEGT. CDR3 bases: TGTGCCAGCAGTGAACAGGGGTTGAACACTGAAGCTTTCTTT. Translated: CASSEQGLNTEAFF.

V usage is TRBV27 and J usage is TRBJ1-3; tentatively, D is TRBD1 (6 bases). The CDR3 spans 15 residues. Germline V CDR1 and CDR2: MNHEY, SMNVEV (reference sequence). The V and J ends lost 5 bases and 2 bases respectively, with 13 bases between them. CDR3 loop: CASSLHGQTGNTIYF. DNA for the CDR3: TGTGCCAGCAGTCTACATGGACAGACTGGAAACACCATATATTTT.

The chain links TRBV18 to TRBJ1-1; TRBD1 might be the D (6 bases). CDR1 and CDR2 from the germline V gene are KGHSH and LQKENI. V lost 1 base to trimming and J lost 1 base, with 13 bases between them. The CDR3 is made up of 16 amino acids. CDR3 region: CASSPRSGTTNTEAFF. Written as DNA, the CDR3 is TGTGCCAGCTCACCACGGTCCGGGACAACGAACACTGAAGCTTTCTTT.

The V gene is TRBV29-1, the J gene TRBJ1-5; D ambiguous. Germline assignment: CDR1 SQVTM and CDR2 ANQGSEA. The CDR3 is 14 amino acids. Trimming stripped 3 bases from V and 2 bases from J, with 11 bases between. The CDR3 coding sequence is TGCAGCGTTGAGGTTGCTGATGGCAATCAGCCCCAGCATTTT. Translated, it gives CSVEVADGNQPQHF.

The rearrangement uses TRBV18 and TRBJ1-5, with D unclear. V lost 5 bases and J 4 bases, leaving 9 bases between the germline ends. The CDR3 loop spans 13 amino acids. In germline, CDR1 is KGHSH, CDR2 LQKENI. CDR3: CASSSGLNQPQHF. In DNA, the CDR3 is TGTGCCAGCTCATCCGGCCTAAATCAGCCCCAGCATTTT.

This chain links TRBV18 with TRBJ2-2; no reliable D call. The CDR3 totals 11 residues. V was clipped by 6 bases and J by 6 bases, with 5 bases between them. CDR1 and CDR2 (germline): KGHSH, LQKENI. This chain's CDR3 is CASSPPGELFF. The CDR3 DNA follows: TGTGCCAGCTCCCCGCCCGGGGAGCTGTTTTTT.